Listed here are 20 T cell receptor beta chains from one sample, sequenced in a study of blood T cell repertoires in COVID-19. Clones were read by immunoSEQ multiplex PCR, and TCRdb kept only the in-frame ones, dropping some. Seen here are under 200,000 clones, 80% to 90% observed once, and the top ten hold roughly 8%. What was sequenced was peripheral blood. These receptor sequences come from a man aged 40-49 years who had recovered from COVID-19.

Regarding this clone: This same CDR3 is encoded by further DNA sequences in the sample. The chain couples TRBV7-2 to TRBJ1-5; perhaps TRBD1 as D (6 bases). The CDR3 runs to 14 residues. Germline CDR1 reads SGHTA; CDR2 reads FQGNSA. V lost 4 bases, J lost 0 bases, and 7 bases lay in between. CDR3 region: CASSSQGSNQPQHF. CDR3 DNA: TGTGCCAGCAGCTCACAGGGTAGCAATCAGCCCCAGCATTTT.

The table lists this clone with a few counts. This rearrangement joins TRBV6-5 to TRBJ2-1; D remains ambiguous. Deletions cut 0 bases from V and 14 bases from J, with 20 bases between. The CDR3 sequence is 15 residues long. The germline V gene encodes CDR1 MNHEY and CDR2 SVGAGI. For the CDR3, the DNA is TGTGCCAGCAGTTACTCAAACGCCCCGACGGTCGGAGAGTTCTTC. It is translated as CASSYSNAPTVGEFF.

The J gene is TRBJ2-1, the V gene TRBV19; 7 bases match TRBD2. J was trimmed by 0 bases and V by 10 bases; bases with no gene match: 3. The CDR3 runs 13 residues. Germline CDR1 and CDR2: LNHDA and SQIVND (reference sequence). The CDR3 sequence: CATRGISYNEQFF. Here the CDR3 DNA reads TGTGCCACGCGGGGGATCTCCTACAATGAGCAGTTCTTC.

The chain has TRBV2 and TRBJ1-1; 8 bases are a match to TRBD1. The junction had 4 bases not matched to a gene; V was cut back by 6 bases and J by 4 bases. The CDR3 totals 13 residues. Germline CDR1 is SNHLY and CDR2 is FYNNEI. CDR3 in amino acids: CASRGDRGTEAFF. CDR3 coding DNA: TGTGCCAGCAGGGGTGACAGGGGCACTGAAGCTTTCTTT.

The chain uses TRBV18 and TRBJ2-3; TRBD1 matches 7 bases. This CDR3 comprises 16 residues. Trimming removed 3 bases from V and 6 bases from J; junction bases left unmatched: 12. Per the germline V gene, CDR1 is KGHSH and CDR2 is LQKENI. The CDR3 region has the DNA TGTGCCAGCTCACCTACGACAGGGCTTTTTTCGGATACGCAGTATTTT. It yields the protein CASSPTTGLFSDTQYF.

This chain links TRBV9 with TRBJ1-4; no reliable D call. Trimming took 4 bases from V and 4 from J, leaving 14 bases between them. The CDR3 has 15 residues. Germline V lookup: CDR1 SGDLS, CDR2 YYNGEE. In DNA form, the CDR3 reads TGTGCCAGCAGCCCCGACCAGGTATTTAATGAAAAACTGTTTTTT. Protein: CASSPDQVFNEKLFF. The whole variable domain, filled in from reference TRBV9 and TRBJ1-4, reads DSGVTQTPKHLITATGQRVTLRCSPRSGDLSVYWYQQSLDQGLQFLIQYYNGEERAKGNILERFSAQQFPDLHSELNLSSLELGDSALYFCASSPDQVFNEKLFFGSGTQLSVL.

The rearrangement links TRBV13 to TRBJ2-6; D is ambiguous. In germline, CDR1 is PRHDT, CDR2 FYEKMQ (reference sequence). Trimming removed 2 bases at V and 4 bases at J, with 15 bases between. The CDR3 is 17 amino acids. CDR3 in amino acids: CASSLSDLREGANVLTF. The DNA of the CDR3 is TGTGCCAGCAGCTTATCCGATCTGAGAGAAGGGGCCAACGTCCTGACTTTC.

The chain is built from TRBV12-3 or TRBV12-4 and TRBJ1-2; no reliable D call. Between the trimmed V and J ends, which lost 1 base and 6 bases, there was a span of 6 bases. The CDR3 covers 12 residues. Here the CDR3 reads CASSLGRDGYTF. The DNA of the CDR3 is TGTGCCAGCAGTTTAGGTCGTGATGGCTACACCTTC.

The V and J genes are TRBV15 and TRBJ2-7, with 9 bases aligning to TRBD1. Germline V gene data show CDR1 as LNHNV and CDR2 as YYDKDF (reference sequence). CDR3 size: 15 residues. V lost 3 bases, J lost 6 bases, and 9 bases stayed unmatched. The CDR3 region has the DNA TGTGCCACCAGCAGGGAACCGGGACAGGGTGGCGAGCAGTACTTC. It specifies CATSREPGQGGEQYF. The full variable domain, in which reference TRBV15 and TRBJ2-7 provide the parts outside the CDR3, is DAMVIQNPRYQVTQFGKPVTLSCSQTLNHNVMYWYQQKSSQAPKLLFHYYDKDFNNEADTPDNFQSRRPNTSFCFLDIRSPGLGDTAMYLCATSREPGQGGEQYFGPGTRLTVT.

The V call is TRBV27, the J call TRBJ2-1, with a weak D call TRBD2 (6 bases). The CDR3 spans 15 residues. The germline gives CDR1 MNHEY, CDR2 SMNVEV (reference sequence). The V end lost 7 bases, the J end lost 4 bases, and 17 bases lay between the germline ends. CDR3 sequence reads: CASKPTLGGYNEQFF. As DNA, the CDR3 is TGTGCCAGCAAACCAACATTGGGGGGATACAATGAGCAGTTCTTC.

The chain joins TRBV19 to TRBJ1-2, with D maybe TRBD1 (5 bases). CDR1 and CDR2 from the germline V gene are LNHDA and SQIVND (reference sequence). V lost 3 bases and J lost 7, with 9 bases in between. The CDR3 is 12 residues long. The CDR3 DNA sequence: TGTGCCAGTAGTATCGGGGGGAGTGGCTACACCTTC. Translating it yields CASSIGGSGYTF.

This sequence joins TRBV6-6 and TRBJ1-1; D gene uncertain. CDR3 size: 14 residues. Trimming shortened V by 4 bases and J by 5 bases, and 14 bases separated the two germline ends. The germline V gene encodes CDR1 MNHNY and CDR2 SVGAGI (reference sequence). Written as DNA, the CDR3 is TGTGCCAGCAGTTCGCCGAACGAAGCGACTGAAGCTTTCTTT. Protein: CASSSPNEATEAFF.

The genes are TRBV28 and TRBJ2-3; D perhaps matches TRBD1 (6 bases). Trimming took off 8 bases at V and 12 bases at J, with 18 bases between the two ends. CDR1 is MDHEN and CDR2 is SYDVKM in the germline V gene. The CDR3 is 12 amino acids. The CDR3 is CASSTSAGVQYF. In DNA, the CDR3 is TGTGCCAGCTCTACCAGTGCAGGGGTTCAGTATTTT.

Only a few counts were recorded for this clone. The CDR3 DNA is TGTGCCAGCGTCGCCCGCCGGGACAGCACACATGGCTACACCTTC. It specifies CASVARRDSTHGYTF. This sequence joins TRBV7-8 and TRBJ1-2; 7 positions match TRBD1. Germline values: CDR1 SGHVS, CDR2 FQNEAQ. The junction had 15 bases not matched to a gene; V was cut back by 8 bases and J by 6 bases. The CDR3 is 15 amino acids.

The rearrangement joins TRBV27 to TRBJ2-5; D is perhaps TRBD2 (6 bases). CDR1 MNHEY and CDR2 SMNVEV come from the germline V gene (reference sequence). The CDR3 totals 14 residues. V was pared by 3 bases and J by 10 bases, with 18 bases between. The CDR3 bases are TGTGCCAGCAGTTTGGCGGGACCCGGGGATAGCCAGTACTTC. Its translation: CASSLAGPGDSQYF.

CDR3 sequence: CASSIAPLRGGESTDTQYF. The CDR3 DNA sequence: TGTGCCAGTAGTATAGCTCCCCTACGGGGGGGCGAGAGCACAGATACGCAGTATTTT. The chain couples TRBV19 to TRBJ2-3; 8 bases fit TRBD2. The CDR3 extends over 19 amino acids. Per germline, CDR1 LNHDA and CDR2 SQIVND (reference sequence). Trimming removed 1 base from V and 0 bases from J; junction bases left unmatched: 12.

The chain employs TRBV29-1 and TRBJ2-3; TRBD1 matches at 8 bases. Germline V gives CDR1 SQVTM, CDR2 ANQGSEA. V lost 3 bases and J lost 4; bases outside the gene matches: 12. CDR3 length equals 16 residues. The CDR3 region is CSVEPRGRLPPDTQYF. CDR3 coding DNA: TGCAGCGTTGAGCCCAGGGGGCGGTTACCACCAGATACGCAGTATTTT.

V usage is TRBV28 and J usage is TRBJ2-7; 8 bases agree with TRBD2. The germline gives CDR1 MDHEN, CDR2 SYDVKM. The V gene end was trimmed by 4 bases and the J gene end by 7 bases; junction bases not matched to a gene: 9. The CDR3 extends over 14 amino acids. The CDR3 DNA reads TGTGCCAGCAGTTCCTTAGCGGGATATCAGGAGCAGTACTTC. This encodes CASSSLAGYQEQYF.

J is TRBJ2-7 and V is TRBV5-4, with 8 positions matching TRBD2. This CDR3 has 15 residues. Germline values: CDR1 SGHNT, CDR2 YYREEE (reference sequence). Germline trimming cut 5 bases from V and 4 bases from J; bases unmatched to any gene: 11. The chain's CDR3 is CASSPESGRGYEQYF. Written as DNA, the CDR3 is TGTGCCAGCAGTCCCGAGTCCGGGAGGGGTTACGAGCAGTACTTC.

The J gene is TRBJ2-3, the V gene TRBV6-4; 10 positions agree with TRBD1. V shed 7 bases and J 3 bases; nucleotides not matched to a gene: 4. Germline values: CDR1 MRHNA, CDR2 SNTAGT. The CDR3 length is 14 residues. The CDR3 DNA is TGTGCCAGCAAGTGGGGACAGGGGACAGATACGCAGTATTTT. Protein: CASKWGQGTDTQYF.